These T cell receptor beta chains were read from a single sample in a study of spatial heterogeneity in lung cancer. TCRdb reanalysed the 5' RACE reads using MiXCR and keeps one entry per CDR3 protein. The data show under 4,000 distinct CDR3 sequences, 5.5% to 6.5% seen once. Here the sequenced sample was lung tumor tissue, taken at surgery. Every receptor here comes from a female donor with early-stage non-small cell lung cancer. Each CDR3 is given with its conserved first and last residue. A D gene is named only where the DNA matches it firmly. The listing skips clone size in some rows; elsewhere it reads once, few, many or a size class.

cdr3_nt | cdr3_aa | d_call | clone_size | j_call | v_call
TGTGCCAGCGCGGACAGGTTTAATGAAAAACTGTTTTTT | CASADRFNEKLFF | TRBD1 | medium-sized | TRBJ1-4 | TRBV27
TGTGCCTGGACCAGTGGGAGTAATCAGCCCCAGCATTTT | CAWTSGSNQPQHF | NA | medium-sized | TRBJ1-5 | TRBV30
TGTGCCATCAGTGATGAGGTAGCGGGGACAGGATACGAGCAGTACTTC | CAISDEVAGTGYEQYF | NA | medium-sized | TRBJ2-7 | TRBV10-3
TGCACCCTCGGAGGGGTAGCGGGAGTTCGCGAGCAGTTCTTC | CTLGGVAGVREQFF | TRBD2 | medium-sized | TRBJ2-1 | TRBV20-1
TGCGCCAGCAGCTTGGCTGGATTTCAAGAGACCCAGTACTTC | CASSLAGFQETQYF | NA | many | TRBJ2-5 | TRBV5-1
TGTGCCAGCAGCTCAAGTAGTGGCGGCTTGAGAGACGAGCAGTACTTC | CASSSSSGGLRDEQYF | NA | medium-sized | TRBJ2-7 | TRBV7-3
TGCAGTGCTGGTGCAGTCTCTGGAAACACCATATATTTT | CSAGAVSGNTIYF | NA | many | TRBJ1-3 | TRBV20-1
TGTGCCAGCACCCCCAAGGGGACAGGGGTTCGTGGCTACACCTTC | CASTPKGTGVRGYTF | NA | medium-sized | TRBJ1-2 | TRBV21-1
TGCAGCGTTGATGACAGAAAGACCCAGTACTTC | CSVDDRKTQYF | NA | medium-sized | TRBJ2-5 | TRBV29-1
TGTGCCAGCAGTGTGACTACCCAGTACTTC | CASSVTTQYF | NA | NA | TRBJ2-5 | TRBV2
TGTGCCAGCAGTGCCTCCGGGACTAGCGGATACAATGAGCAGTTCTTC | CASSASGTSGYNEQFF | TRBD2 | medium-sized | TRBJ2-1 | TRBV27
TGTGCCAGCAGCCAAAAGGTCAGCTTTTCTGGCCAAGAGACCCAGTACTTC | CASSQKVSFSGQETQYF | NA | medium-sized | TRBJ2-5 | TRBV7-2
TGTGCCAGCAGTTTCTCGTGGGGCGGGAGAAGGACCGGGGAGCTGTTTTTT | CASSFSWGGRRTGELFF | TRBD2 | medium-sized | TRBJ2-2 | TRBV27
TGTGCCAGCACCCCGGACAGGATTGGCGAAAAACTGTTTTTT | CASTPDRIGEKLFF | TRBD1 | many | TRBJ1-4 | TRBV6-1
TGTGCCAGCAGTTCCCCCGGGACTAGCGGGGGAGGGCGCAATGAGCAGTTCTTC | CASSSPGTSGGGRNEQFF | TRBD2 | medium-sized | TRBJ2-1 | TRBV6-2/TRBV6-3
TGCAGCGCCTATTTTTCCAGAAACCAAGAGACCCAGTACTTC | CSAYFSRNQETQYF | NA | many | TRBJ2-5 | TRBV29-1
TGTGCCAGCAGTTTGAGGGGGCGAAATTCACCCCTCCACTTT | CASSLRGRNSPLHF | TRBD1 | medium-sized | TRBJ1-6 | TRBV28
TGTGCCAGCGGAGGACAGAACTGGGAGACCCAGTACTTC | CASGGQNWETQYF | NA | many | TRBJ2-5 | TRBV7-9
TGTGCCAGCAGCTTAGATTGGAGGGTTGATGGCTACACCTTC | CASSLDWRVDGYTF | NA | medium-sized | TRBJ1-2 | TRBV11-3
TGCAGCGTAACAAAGCGGGAGACGGGCACAGATACGCAGTATTTT | CSVTKRETGTDTQYF | TRBD2 | medium-sized | TRBJ2-3 | TRBV29-1
TGTGCCAGCAGATATGGACGAGAACAATTTGAAAAACTGTTTTTT | CASRYGREQFEKLFF | NA | medium-sized | TRBJ1-4 | TRBV6-6
TGCAGCGTTGAAGACCGAACAATGGCGGCTAGCGGAGACCTAGTCGTGGCCAAAAACATTCAGTACTTC | CSVEDRTMAASGDLVVAKNIQYF | TRBD2 | few | TRBJ2-4 | TRBV29-1
TGTGCCAGCAGCCCGTTTGCGGGCTCTTACAATGAGCAGTTCTTC | CASSPFAGSYNEQFF | NA | medium-sized | TRBJ2-1 | TRBV7-3
TGTGCCAGCAGCCCTGGGACAGGCAATCAGCCCCAGCATTTT | CASSPGTGNQPQHF | TRBD1 | medium-sized | TRBJ1-5 | TRBV7-9
TGTGCCAGCAGCGGGACCCCGAGGGCAGATACGCAGTATTTT | CASSGTPRADTQYF | NA | NA | TRBJ2-3 | TRBV6-5
TGTGCCAGCTCACCAGGGACTAGCGGGAGTGAGACCCAGTACTTC | CASSPGTSGSETQYF | TRBD2 | medium-sized | TRBJ2-5 | TRBV18
TGTGCCAGCAGCTTAGGGACCTCTAGCGTCCCCTACAATGAGCAGTTCTTC | CASSLGTSSVPYNEQFF | NA | many | TRBJ2-1 | TRBV11-3
TGTGCCAGCCAACAAGAGACCCAGTACTTC | CASQQETQYF | NA | medium-sized | TRBJ2-5 | TRBV21-1
TGTGCTAGTGGTTTGGTTTGGACAGGGGACACCGGGGAGCTGTTTTTT | CASGLVWTGDTGELFF | TRBD1 | many | TRBJ2-2 | TRBV12-5
TGTGCCAGCAAGGCTGGGGAGTATCAGCCCCAGCATTTT | CASKAGEYQPQHF | NA | medium-sized | TRBJ1-5 | TRBV12-3/TRBV12-4
TGCAGTGCTAGATCTGGGGGCCCCTGGGACACTGAAGCTTTCTTT | CSARSGGPWDTEAFF | NA | medium-sized | TRBJ1-1 | TRBV20-1
TGCAGTGCTGGTGCGCGGGAGCGAGGCACAGATACGCAGTATTTT | CSAGARERGTDTQYF | TRBD2 | medium-sized | TRBJ2-3 | TRBV20-1
TGTGCCAGCCAAGATGTTGGTTTGGGACAGGGTTCCTACAATGAGCAGTTCTTC | CASQDVGLGQGSYNEQFF | TRBD1 | medium-sized | TRBJ2-1 | TRBV2
TGTGCCAGCAGAAGAGGAGGGGGGGCCAAAAACATTCAGTACTTC | CASRRGGGAKNIQYF | NA | medium-sized | TRBJ2-4 | TRBV27
TGTGCCAGCAGCGCCGGGACAGGGGGCGCGTACACTGAAGCTTTCTTT | CASSAGTGGAYTEAFF | TRBD1 | NA | TRBJ1-1 | TRBV7-8
TGCGCCAGCAGCCAAGACTCTGGGAGAAGAGCTTTCTTT | CASSQDSGRRAFF | NA | medium-sized | TRBJ1-1 | TRBV4-1
TGTGCCACCAGTGACCTCGGGACTAGCGAACCTAATGAGCAGTTCTTC | CATSDLGTSEPNEQFF | TRBD2 | medium-sized | TRBJ2-1 | TRBV24-1
TGTGCCAGCAGTTCCTACCTGACCCAGGGGCCCTACAATGAGCAGTTCTTC | CASSSYLTQGPYNEQFF | NA | medium-sized | TRBJ2-1 | TRBV12-3/TRBV12-4
TGCGCCAGCATATCCGGCCAGGGCGTCGGATCCTCTGGGGCCAACGTCCTGACTTTC | CASISGQGVGSSGANVLTF | NA | many | TRBJ2-6 | TRBV10-2
TGTGCCAGCAGTACCGAACCGGGGTTGGACAATGAGCAGTTCTTC | CASSTEPGLDNEQFF | NA | medium-sized | TRBJ2-1 | TRBV2
TGTGCCAGCAGCCCCGACCGGGCGAATGAGCAGTTCTTC | CASSPDRANEQFF | NA | medium-sized | TRBJ2-1 | TRBV11-2
TGTGCCAGCAGCCCTAGCGGGAGTGGAACAGATACGCAGTATTTT | CASSPSGSGTDTQYF | TRBD2 | medium-sized | TRBJ2-3 | TRBV28
TGTGCCAGCAGTTCTGTGGCTAGCGGGACGATAGATACGCAGTATTTT | CASSSVASGTIDTQYF | TRBD2 | medium-sized | TRBJ2-3 | TRBV27